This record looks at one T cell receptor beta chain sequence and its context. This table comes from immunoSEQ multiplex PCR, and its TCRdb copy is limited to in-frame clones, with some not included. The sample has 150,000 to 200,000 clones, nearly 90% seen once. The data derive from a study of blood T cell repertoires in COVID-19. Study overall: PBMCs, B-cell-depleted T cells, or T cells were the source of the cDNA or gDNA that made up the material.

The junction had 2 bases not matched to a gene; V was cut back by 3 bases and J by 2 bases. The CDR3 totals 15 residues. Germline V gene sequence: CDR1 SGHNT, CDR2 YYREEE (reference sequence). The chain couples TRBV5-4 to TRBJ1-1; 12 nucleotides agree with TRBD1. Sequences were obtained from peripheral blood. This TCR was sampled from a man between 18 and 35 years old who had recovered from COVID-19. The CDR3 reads CASSSGTGGNTEAFF. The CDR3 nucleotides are TGTGCCAGCAGCTCCGGGACAGGGGGCAACACTGAAGCTTTCTTT.